This TCR beta chain was sequenced during a study of blood T cell repertoires in COVID-19. This table comes from immunoSEQ multiplex PCR, and its TCRdb copy is limited to in-frame clones, with some not included. The table lists 170,000 or so clones, roughly 89% of them singletons, with 0.8% to 1% in the top ten. Germline V lookup: CDR1 GTSNPN, CDR2 SVGIG (reference sequence). Unmatched junction bases numbered 9, after V lost 3 bases and J lost 6 bases. This CDR3 spans 16 amino acids. The source is a woman aged 18-35 years who had recovered from COVID-19. The rearrangement links TRBV30 to TRBJ1-5, with 12 bases fitting TRBD1. Input material: peripheral blood. CDR3 sequence (DNA): TGTGCCTGGAGGCGATCGGGACAGGGGGCAGGTCAGCCCCAGCATTTT. Protein: CAWRRSGQGAGQPQHF.